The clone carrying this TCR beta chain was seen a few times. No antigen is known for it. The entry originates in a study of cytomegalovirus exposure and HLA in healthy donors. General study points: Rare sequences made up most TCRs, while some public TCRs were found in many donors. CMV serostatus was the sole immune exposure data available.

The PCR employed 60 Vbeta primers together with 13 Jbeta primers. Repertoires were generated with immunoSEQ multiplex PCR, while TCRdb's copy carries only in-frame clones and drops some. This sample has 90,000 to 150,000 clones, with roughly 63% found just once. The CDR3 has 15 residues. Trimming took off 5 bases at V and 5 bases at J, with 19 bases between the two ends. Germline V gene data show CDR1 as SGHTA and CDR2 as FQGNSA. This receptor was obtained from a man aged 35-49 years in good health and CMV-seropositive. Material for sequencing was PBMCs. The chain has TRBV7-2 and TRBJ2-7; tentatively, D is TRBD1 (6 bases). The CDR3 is CASSVRWAGVNEQYF. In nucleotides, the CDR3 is TGTGCCAGCAGCGTCCGATGGGCAGGGGTCAACGAGCAGTACTTC.